What follows describes a single T cell receptor beta chain. Its antigen is undetermined. These data belong to a study of siplizumab effects on memory and regulatory T cells. Notes on the study in general: Relative to controls at approximately 25%, mappable alloreactive CD4+ clones exhibited a mean Treg-derived proportion of approximately 68% with siplizumab.

Assay: immunoSEQ multiplex PCR; the TCRdb copy retains only in-frame clones and omits some. The sample records about 100,000 clones, less than 95% being singletons. The clonotype was recovered from a human donor in good health. Sequenced input: Tregs sorted from blood.

This CDR3 is CASGLNWNTEAFF. The CDR3 DNA reads as TGTGCTAGTGGTTTGAATTGGAACACTGAAGCTTTCTTT. V is TRBV12-5 and J is TRBJ1-1, with D uncertain. The germline V gene has CDR1 LGHNT and CDR2 FRNRAP. The V end was cut by 2 bases, the J end by 1 base, with 5 bases between. The CDR3 is 13 amino acids.